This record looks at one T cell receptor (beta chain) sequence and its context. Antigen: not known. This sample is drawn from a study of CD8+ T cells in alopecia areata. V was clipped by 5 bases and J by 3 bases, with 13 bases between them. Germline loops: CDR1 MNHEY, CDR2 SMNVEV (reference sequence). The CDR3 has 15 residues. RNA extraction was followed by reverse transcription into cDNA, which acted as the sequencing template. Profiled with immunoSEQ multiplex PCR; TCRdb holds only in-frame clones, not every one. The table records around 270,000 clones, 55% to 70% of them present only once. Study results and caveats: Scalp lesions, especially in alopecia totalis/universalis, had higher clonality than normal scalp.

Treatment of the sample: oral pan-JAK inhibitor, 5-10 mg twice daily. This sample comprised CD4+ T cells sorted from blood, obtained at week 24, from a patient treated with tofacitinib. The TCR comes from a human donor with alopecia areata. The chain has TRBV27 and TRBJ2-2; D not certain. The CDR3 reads CASSIKIRDTGELFF. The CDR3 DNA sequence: TGTGCCAGCAGTATCAAAATCCGGGACACCGGGGAGCTGTTTTTT.